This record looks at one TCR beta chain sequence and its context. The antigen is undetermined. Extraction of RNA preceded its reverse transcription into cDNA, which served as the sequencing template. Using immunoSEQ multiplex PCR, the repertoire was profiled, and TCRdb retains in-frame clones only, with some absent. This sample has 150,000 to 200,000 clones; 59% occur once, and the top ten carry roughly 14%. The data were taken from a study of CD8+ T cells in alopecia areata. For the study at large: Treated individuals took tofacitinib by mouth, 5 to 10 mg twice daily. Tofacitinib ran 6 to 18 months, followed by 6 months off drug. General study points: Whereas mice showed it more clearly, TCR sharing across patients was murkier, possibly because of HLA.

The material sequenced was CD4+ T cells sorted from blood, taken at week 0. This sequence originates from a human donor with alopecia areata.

The CDR3 reads CASSDPSDRVDTIYF. As DNA, the CDR3 is TGTGCCAGCAGTGATCCCTCGGACAGGGTAGACACCATATATTTT. The chain recombines TRBV25-1 with TRBJ1-3; 8 nucleotides match TRBD1. From germline, CDR1 is MGHDK and CDR2 SYGVNS. Unmatched junction bases numbered 9, after V lost 3 bases and J lost 8 bases. The CDR3 runs to 15 residues. The full variable domain, completed using reference TRBV25-1 and TRBJ1-3, is EADIYQTPRYLVIGTGKKITLECSQTMGHDKMYWYQQDPGMELHLIHYSYGVNSTEKGDLSSESTVSRIRTEHFPLTLESARPSHTSQYLCASSDPSDRVDTIYFGEGSWLTVV.